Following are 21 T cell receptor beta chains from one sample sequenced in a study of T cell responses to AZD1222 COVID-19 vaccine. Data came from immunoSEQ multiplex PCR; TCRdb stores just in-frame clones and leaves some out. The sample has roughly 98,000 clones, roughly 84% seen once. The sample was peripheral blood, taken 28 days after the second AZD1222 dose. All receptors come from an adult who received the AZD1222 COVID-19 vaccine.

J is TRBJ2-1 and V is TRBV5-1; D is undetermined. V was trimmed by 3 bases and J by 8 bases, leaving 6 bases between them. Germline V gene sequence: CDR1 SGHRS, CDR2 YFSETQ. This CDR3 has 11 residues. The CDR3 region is CASSSRDEQFF. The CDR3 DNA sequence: TGCGCCAGCAGCTCCAGAGATGAGCAGTTCTTC.

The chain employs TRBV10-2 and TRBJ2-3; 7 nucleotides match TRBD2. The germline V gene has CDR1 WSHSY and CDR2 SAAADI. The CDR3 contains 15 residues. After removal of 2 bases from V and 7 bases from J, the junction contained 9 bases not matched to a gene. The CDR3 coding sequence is TGCGCCAGCAGTGAGGGCGAGGCGGGAGCCTATACGCAGTATTTT. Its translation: CASSEGEAGAYTQYF.

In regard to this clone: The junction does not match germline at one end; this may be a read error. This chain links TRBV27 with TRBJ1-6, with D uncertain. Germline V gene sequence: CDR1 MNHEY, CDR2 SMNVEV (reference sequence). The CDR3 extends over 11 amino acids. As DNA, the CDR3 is TGTGCCAGCGGTTTCTTGTCACCCCTCCACTTT. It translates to CASGFLSPLHF.

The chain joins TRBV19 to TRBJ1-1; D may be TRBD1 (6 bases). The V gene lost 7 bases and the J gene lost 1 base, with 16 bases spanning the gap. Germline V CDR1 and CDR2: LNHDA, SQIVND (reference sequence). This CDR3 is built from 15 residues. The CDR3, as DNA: TGTGCCAGTACCTACAGGGTCTCCACGAACACTGAAGCTTTCTTT. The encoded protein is CASTYRVSTNTEAFF.

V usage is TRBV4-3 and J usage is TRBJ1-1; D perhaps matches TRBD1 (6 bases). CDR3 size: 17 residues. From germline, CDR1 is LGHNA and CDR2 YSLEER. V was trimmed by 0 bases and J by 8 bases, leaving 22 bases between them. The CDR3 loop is CASSQDQGGGGDIEAFF. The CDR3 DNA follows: TGCGCCAGCAGCCAAGATCAAGGAGGGGGAGGGGACATAGAAGCTTTCTTT.

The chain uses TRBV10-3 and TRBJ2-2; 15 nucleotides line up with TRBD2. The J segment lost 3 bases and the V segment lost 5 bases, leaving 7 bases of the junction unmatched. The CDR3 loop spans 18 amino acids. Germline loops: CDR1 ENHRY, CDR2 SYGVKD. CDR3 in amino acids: CAISSGLAGGPDTGELFF. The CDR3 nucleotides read TGTGCCATCAGTTCTGGACTAGCGGGAGGGCCCGACACCGGGGAGCTGTTTTTT.

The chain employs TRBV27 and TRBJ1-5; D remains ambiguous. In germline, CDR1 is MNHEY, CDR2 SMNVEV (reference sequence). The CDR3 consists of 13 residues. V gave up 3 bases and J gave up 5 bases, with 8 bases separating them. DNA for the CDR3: TGTGCCAGCAGTTTTGCGTGGGATCAGCCCCAGCATTTT. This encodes CASSFAWDQPQHF.

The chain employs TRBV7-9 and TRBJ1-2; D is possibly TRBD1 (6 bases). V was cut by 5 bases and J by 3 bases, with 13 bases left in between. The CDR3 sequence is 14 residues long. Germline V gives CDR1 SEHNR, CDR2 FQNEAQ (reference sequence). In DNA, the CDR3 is TGTGCCAGCAGCCCCGGGGGGGGCGACTATGGCTACACCTTC. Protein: CASSPGGGDYGYTF.

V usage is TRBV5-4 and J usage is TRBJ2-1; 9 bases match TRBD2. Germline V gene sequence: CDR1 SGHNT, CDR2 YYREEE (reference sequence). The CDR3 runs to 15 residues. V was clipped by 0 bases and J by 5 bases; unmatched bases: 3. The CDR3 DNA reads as TGTGCCAGCAGCTTGGGCGGGAGGGGGGACAATGAGCAGTTCTTC. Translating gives CASSLGGRGDNEQFF.

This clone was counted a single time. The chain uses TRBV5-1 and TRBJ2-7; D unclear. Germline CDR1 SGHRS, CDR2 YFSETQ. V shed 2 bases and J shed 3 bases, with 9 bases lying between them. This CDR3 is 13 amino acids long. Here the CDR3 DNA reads TGCGCCAGCAGCTTTGGCAGAAACTACGAGCAGTACTTC. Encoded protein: CASSFGRNYEQYF. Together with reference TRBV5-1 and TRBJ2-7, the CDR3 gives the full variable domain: KAGVTQTPRYLIKTRGQQVTLSCSPISGHRSVSWYQQTPGQGLQFLFEYFSETQRNKGNFPGRFSGRQFSNSRSEMNVSTLELGDSALYLCASSFGRNYEQYFGPGTRLTVT.

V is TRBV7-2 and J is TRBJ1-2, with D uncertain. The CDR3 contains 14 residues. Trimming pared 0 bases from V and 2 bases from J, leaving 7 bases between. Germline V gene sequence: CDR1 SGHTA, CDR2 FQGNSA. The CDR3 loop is CASSLAGRNYGYTF. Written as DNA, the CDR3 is TGTGCCAGCAGCTTAGCGGGAAGAAACTATGGCTACACCTTC.

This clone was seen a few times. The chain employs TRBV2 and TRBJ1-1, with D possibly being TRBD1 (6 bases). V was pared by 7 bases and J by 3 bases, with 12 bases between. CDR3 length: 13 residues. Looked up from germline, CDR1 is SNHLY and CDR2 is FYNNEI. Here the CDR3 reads CASNGQPHTEAFF. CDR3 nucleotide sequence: TGTGCCAGCAATGGACAGCCGCACACTGAAGCTTTCTTT.

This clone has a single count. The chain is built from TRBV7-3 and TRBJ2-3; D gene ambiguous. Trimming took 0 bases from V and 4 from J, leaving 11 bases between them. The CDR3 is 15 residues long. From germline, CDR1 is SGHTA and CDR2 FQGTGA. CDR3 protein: CASSLTLGNPDTQYF. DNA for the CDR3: TGTGCCAGCAGCTTAACCCTAGGTAACCCAGATACGCAGTATTTT.

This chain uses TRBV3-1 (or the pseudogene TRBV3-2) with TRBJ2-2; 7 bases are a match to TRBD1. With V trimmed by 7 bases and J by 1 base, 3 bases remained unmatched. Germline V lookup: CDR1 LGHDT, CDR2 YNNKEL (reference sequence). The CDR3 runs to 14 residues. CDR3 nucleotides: TGTGCCAGCACCCACAGGGGGAACACCGGGGAGCTGTTTTTT. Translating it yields CASTHRGNTGELFF.

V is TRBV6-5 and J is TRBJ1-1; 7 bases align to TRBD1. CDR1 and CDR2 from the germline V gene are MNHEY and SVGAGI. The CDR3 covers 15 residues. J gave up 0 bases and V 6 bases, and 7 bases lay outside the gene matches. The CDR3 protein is CASRETGFMNTEAFF. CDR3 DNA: TGTGCCAGCAGAGAGACAGGGTTCATGAACACTGAAGCTTTCTTT.

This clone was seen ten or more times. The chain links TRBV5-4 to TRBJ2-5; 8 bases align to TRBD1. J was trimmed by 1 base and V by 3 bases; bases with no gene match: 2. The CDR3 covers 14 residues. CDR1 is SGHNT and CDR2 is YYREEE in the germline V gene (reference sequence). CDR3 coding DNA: TGTGCCAGCAGCTCCAGGGGGCTCCAAGAGACCCAGTACTTC. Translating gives CASSSRGLQETQYF.

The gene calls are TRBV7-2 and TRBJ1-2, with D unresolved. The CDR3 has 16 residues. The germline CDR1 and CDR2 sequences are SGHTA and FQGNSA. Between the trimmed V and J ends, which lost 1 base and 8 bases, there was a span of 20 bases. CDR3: CASSLVYAFTGGGYTF. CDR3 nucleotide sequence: TGTGCCAGCAGCTTAGTTTATGCGTTTACGGGCGGGGGCTACACCTTC.

CDR3 DNA: TGTGCCAGCAGTCGGGAGGAGGCAATGGTTCAGCCCCAGCATTTT. Translating it yields CASSREEAMVQPQHF. The chain joins TRBV6-2 or TRBV6-3 to TRBJ1-5, with D unclear. Looked up from germline, CDR1 is MNHEY and CDR2 is SVGEGT. Between the trimmed V and J ends, which lost 5 bases and 6 bases, there was a span of 17 bases. CDR3 length: 15 residues.

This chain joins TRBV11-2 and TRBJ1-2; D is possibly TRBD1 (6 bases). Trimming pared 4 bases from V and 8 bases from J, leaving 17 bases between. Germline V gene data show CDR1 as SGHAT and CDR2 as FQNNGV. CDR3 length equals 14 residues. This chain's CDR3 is CASSSNRVRGGYTF. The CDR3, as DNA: TGTGCCAGCAGCTCAAACAGGGTCCGCGGAGGCTACACCTTC. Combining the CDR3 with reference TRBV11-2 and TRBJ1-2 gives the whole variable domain EAGVAQSPRYKIIEKRQSVAFWCNPISGHATLYWYQQILGQGPKLLIQFQNNGVVDDSQLPKDRFSAERLKGVDSTLKIQPAKLEDSAVYLCASSSNRVRGGYTFGSGTRLTVV.

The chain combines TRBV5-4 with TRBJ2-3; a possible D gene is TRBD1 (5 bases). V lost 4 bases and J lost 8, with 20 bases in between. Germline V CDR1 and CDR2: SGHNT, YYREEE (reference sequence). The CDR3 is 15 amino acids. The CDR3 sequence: CASSPPGGARGTQYF. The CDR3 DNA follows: TGTGCCAGCAGCCCCCCCGGCGGAGCTAGGGGTACGCAGTATTTT.

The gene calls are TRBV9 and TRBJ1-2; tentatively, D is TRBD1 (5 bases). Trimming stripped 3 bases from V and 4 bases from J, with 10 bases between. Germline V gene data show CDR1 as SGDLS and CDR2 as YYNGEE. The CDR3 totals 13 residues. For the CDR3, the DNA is TGTGCCAGCAGCGGCAGGGTTGGCTATGGCTACACCTTC. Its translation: CASSGRVGYGYTF.